This TCR beta chain was recorded in a study of early T cells in non-severe SARS-CoV-2 infection. Study summary: Sequencing targeted bulk RNA from unsorted whole blood, leaving chains unpaired.

A few counts support this clonotype. Its antigen remains unidentified. Per the germline V gene, CDR1 is PRHDT and CDR2 is FYEKMQ (reference sequence). With V trimmed by 5 bases and J by 3 bases, 18 bases remained unmatched. The CDR3 is 19 amino acids. Study-wide findings and caveats: Sequences matched to VDJdb favored anti-spike CD8 responses, while private and CD4 specificities were missed.

Unique molecular identifiers tagged individual cDNA molecules. TCRdb reprocessed the 5' RACE reads with MiXCR, giving one entry per CDR3 protein. The profile shows 100,000 to 120,000 distinct CDR3 sequences, about 12% of them singletons. The source material was whole blood. This clonotype originated in an adult who was a healthcare worker with PCR-confirmed SARS-CoV-2 infection or an uninfected control (not recorded which). This sequence joins TRBV13 and TRBJ2-5; 10 bases map to TRBD1. The CDR3 DNA reads TGTGCCAGCAGCCGATCATTCCGGGACAGGGGTCGCCTCGAAGAGACCCAGTACTTC. It yields the protein CASSRSFRDRGRLEETQYF.